Listed below are T cell receptor beta chains from one sample, sequenced in a study of beta chain features in type 1 diabetes. Data came from immunoSEQ multiplex PCR; TCRdb stores just in-frame clones and leaves some out. The profile covers 120,000 to 150,000 clones, with about 10% appearing a single time and roughly 1.3% taken by the ten largest. The sequenced material came from naive CD4+ T cells from blood. These receptors all come from a man aged 18-30 years in good health. Both conserved end residues are part of each CDR3. D genes are given only for firm matches. Rows may omit the clone size; those that give it use once, few, many or a size class.

TRBV7-2,TRBD1,TRBJ1-6,-,CASSRQGSPLHF
TRBV18,TRBD1,TRBJ2-6,-,CASSKSTGVGANVLTF
TRBV6-5,-,TRBJ1-3,-,CASSYAHRESGNTIYF
TRBV27,TRBD1,TRBJ1-2,-,CASSLFGTANYGYTF
TRBV25-1,TRBD1,TRBJ2-7,-,CASSEIGRTGDEQYF
TRBV5-4,TRBD2,TRBJ2-2,-,CASSSGTSGANGELFF
TRBV7-9,-,TRBJ2-3,few,CASSPFGGADTQYF
TRBV7-9,TRBD1,TRBJ1-6,-,CASSTDRGFNSPLHF
TRBV29-1,TRBD1,TRBJ2-7,many,CSVEDRAVEYF
TRBV4-3,TRBD1,TRBJ1-2,-,CASSLDRGAYGYTF
TRBV28,-,TRBJ1-5,few,CASSLTLGGQPQHF
TRBV9,-,TRBJ2-7,-,CASSAGTEGGEQYF
TRBV4-1,TRBD1,TRBJ2-7,-,CASSHPGQGFSYEQYF
TRBV7-8,TRBD1,TRBJ2-5,-,CASSFGTAQETQYF
TRBV27,-,TRBJ2-5,few,CASSSSGLAGYQETQYF
TRBV14,-,TRBJ2-5,-,CASSREGRGEETQYF
TRBV27,-,TRBJ2-3,few,CASSLMGQSRYF
TRBV30,TRBD1,TRBJ1-5,few,CAWDREPNQPQHF
TRBV6-6,-,TRBJ2-5,few,CATSRVLQETQYF
TRBV7-3,TRBD1,TRBJ2-3,-,CASSYGQGADTQYF
TRBV6-1,TRBD1,TRBJ1-2,-,CASEDRANYGYTF
TRBV18,-,TRBJ1-5,few,CASSPGSGFDQPQHF
TRBV30,-,TRBJ2-3,many,CAWSGDRAGSTDTQYF
TRBV30,-,TRBJ1-2,few,CAGSYSGTPGYTF
TRBV29-1,TRBD2,TRBJ2-1,many,CSAGTRGYNEQFF
TRBV7-2,TRBD1,TRBJ1-2,few,CASSQFQTGGYGYTF
TRBV30,-,TRBJ1-5,many,CAWSVDTGNQPQHF
TRBV15,TRBD2,TRBJ2-5,-,CATSILAVLETQYF
TRBV30,-,TRBJ2-3,many,CAWIRERGAADTQYF
TRBV2,-,TRBJ2-3,few,CASSEGAPTQYF
TRBV30,-,TRBJ2-1,few,CAWSVGRVPYNEQFF
TRBV19,TRBD1,TRBJ1-3,-,CASSRGTAASGNTIYF
TRBV7-3,-,TRBJ2-1,-,CASSPPGAAYNEQFF
TRBV30,-,TRBJ1-6,-,CAWSWLQGSSPLHF
TRBV5-1,-,TRBJ2-2,few,CASSSSGELFF
TRBV7-2,TRBD1,TRBJ2-4,few,CASSRAGGAGKNIQYF
TRBV7-9,-,TRBJ2-1,-,CASSPTGGAYNEQFF
TRBV6-5,TRBD1,TRBJ1-1,few,CASSYSGQGTEAFF
TRBV6-5,TRBD1,TRBJ2-7,few,CASRRTGSYEQYF
TRBV5-1,-,TRBJ2-5,-,CASSLGSTGQETQYF
TRBV30,TRBD1,TRBJ1-5,few,CAWSVTGQNQPQHF
TRBV14,TRBD2,TRBJ2-5,many,CASSLGLAAQETQYF
TRBV6-5,-,TRBJ2-1,-,CASSSAGGISTEQFF
TRBV5-1,TRBD1,TRBJ1-2,few,CASSAVPGQGGGYSYGYTF
TRBV7-3,TRBD2,TRBJ2-3,-,CASTPGLAGPSTDTQYF
TRBV6-5,-,TRBJ1-6,few,CASSYPAQGMNSPLHF
TRBV5-4,-,TRBJ2-5,few,CASSFQSGLETQYF
TRBV6-1,-,TRBJ2-2,-,CASNQGRGTGELFF
TRBV6-5,TRBD1,TRBJ1-6,-,CAIALDRDLALHF
TRBV2,-,TRBJ2-5,-,CASTVAETQYF
TRBV7-3,-,TRBJ2-3,few,CASSLEGADTQYF
TRBV7-2,TRBD2,TRBJ2-5,few,CASSLNRGGETQYF
TRBV7-2,TRBD1,TRBJ1-6,few,CASSFWDRPYSPLHF
TRBV6-1,TRBD1,TRBJ1-1,-,CASRDRGLFEAFF
TRBV9,-,TRBJ1-1,few,CASTPPGGEAFF
TRBV11-2,-,TRBJ2-3,few,CASSFTTDTQYF